A single sample is the source of the 3 T cell receptor beta chains below, sequenced in a study of T cells in women clearing cervical HPV infection. Libraries were prepared by immunoSEQ multiplex PCR; TCRdb keeps only in-frame clonotypes and omits some of them. In all, the sample yields about 28,000 clones. The source material was blood buffy coat. The receptors derive from a woman between 18 and 69 years old with a cervical HPV16 infection that either progressed to CIN3+ or cleared (not recorded which).

Concerning this clone: The read gets to within 3 residues of the CDR3 end, and the germline J gene fills in the rest. The chain is built from TRBV28 and TRBJ1-5; D may be TRBD1 (6 bases). CDR1 is MDHEN and CDR2 is SYDVKM in the germline V gene. Between the trimmed V and J ends, which lost 3 bases and 5 bases, there was a span of 11 bases. This CDR3 is 14 amino acids long. Partial CDR3 DNA: TGTGCCAGCAGTTTTGGACAGAATTATCAGCCC. As protein: CASSFGQNYQP. The whole CDR3 protein is CASSFGQNYQPQHF. The full variable domain, in which reference TRBV28 and TRBJ1-5 provide the parts outside the CDR3, is DVKVTQSSRYLVKRTGEKVFLECVQDMDHENMFWYRQDPGLGLRLIYFSYDVKMKEKGDIPEGYSVSREKKERFSLILESASTNQTSMYLCASSFGQNYQPQHFGDGTRLSIL.

On this clone itself: The sequence runs out 3 residues before the end of the CDR3; the remainder is reconstructed from the germline J gene. The chain couples TRBV6-1 to TRBJ2-4; tentatively, D is TRBD2 (6 bases). CDR3 length equals 18 residues. Per germline, CDR1 MNHNS and CDR2 SASEGT. This CDR3 is CASSEDGAGKYEDYGQYF. The sequenced CDR3 bases are TGTGCCAGCAGTGAAGATGGTGCAGGGAAGTATGAGGACTATGGT.

A word on this clone: Sequencing ends 3 residues short of the CDR3 end; the germline J gene provides the rest. The V and J genes are TRBV7-6 and TRBJ1-1; possible D gene TRBD1, 6 bases. Germline lookup yields CDR1 SGHVS and CDR2 FNYEAQ. CDR3 size: 11 residues. The sequenced part of the CDR3 DNA is TGTGCCAGCAGCCAAAGGGGGACA. It yields the protein CASSQRGT. In full, the CDR3 reads CASSQRGTAFF.